These 19 T cell receptor beta chains share one sample of origin, sequenced in a study of cytomegalovirus exposure and HLA in healthy donors. Primers: 60 Vbeta forward and 13 Jbeta reverse. Libraries were prepared by immunoSEQ multiplex PCR; TCRdb keeps only in-frame clonotypes and omits some of them. The sample carries about 120,000 clones, about 79% recorded once. What was sequenced was PBMCs. The receptors were gathered from a young man in good health and CMV-seronegative.

The rearrangement uses TRBV29-1 and TRBJ2-7, with 9 positions matching TRBD1. Germline CDR1 SQVTM, CDR2 ANQGSEA. After removal of 1 base from V and 6 bases from J, the junction contained 10 bases not matched to a gene. The CDR3 is made up of 15 amino acids. The CDR3 DNA reads as TGCAGCGTTGAAGTGGTGGGACAGGGACTCGTCGAGCAGTACTTC. Translated, it gives CSVEVVGQGLVEQYF.

The chain combines TRBV19 with TRBJ2-7, with 7 bases matching TRBD1. Germline values: CDR1 LNHDA, CDR2 SQIVND (reference sequence). V trimming: 7 bases; J trimming: 2 bases; junction bases outside the gene matches: 5. The CDR3 extends over 13 amino acids. CDR3 residues: CASTSGQAYEQYF. The CDR3 DNA is TGTGCCAGTACCTCCGGACAGGCCTACGAGCAGTACTTC.

This chain links TRBV4-2 with TRBJ2-7, with TRBD2 identical over 9 bases. Trimming removed 3 bases from V and 0 bases from J; junction bases left unmatched: 3. CDR1 and CDR2 (germline): LGHNA, YNFKEQ. This CDR3 contains 15 residues. The CDR3 is CASSQDSGSSYEQYF. The CDR3 DNA follows: TGTGCCAGCAGCCAGGATAGCGGGAGCTCCTACGAGCAGTACTTC.

The genes are TRBV6-1 and TRBJ2-3; D possibly corresponds to TRBD2 (6 bases). The CDR3 sequence is 15 residues long. V dropped 5 bases and J dropped 4 bases, with 16 bases sitting between them. The germline CDR1 and CDR2 sequences are MNHNS and SASEGT. The CDR3 spells CASSKTRGPSDTQYF. DNA of the CDR3: TGTGCCAGCAGTAAGACTAGGGGTCCGTCAGATACGCAGTATTTT.

This clone showed up just once. This rearrangement joins TRBV5-6 to TRBJ2-3; TRBD2 matches at 13 bases. Germline values: CDR1 SGHDT, CDR2 YYEEEE. V lost 3 bases to trimming and J lost 14 bases; unmatched junction nucleotides: 12. The CDR3 is made up of 15 amino acids. The CDR3 region is CASSSHLTSGRELYF. CDR3 coding DNA: TGTGCCAGCAGCTCCCATCTCACTAGCGGGAGGGAACTGTATTTT.

This clone was found a few times. V is TRBV19 and J is TRBJ1-2, with 7 bases that match TRBD1. V shed 3 bases, J shed 7 bases, and the junction held 8 bases outside the gene matches. The CDR3 spans 14 residues. The germline gives CDR1 LNHDA, CDR2 SQIVND (reference sequence). For the CDR3, the DNA is TGTGCCAGTAGTATCGGCAGGGGGATGATTGGCTACACCTTC. Translating it yields CASSIGRGMIGYTF.

This chain joins TRBV6-1 and TRBJ2-2; D is perhaps TRBD2 (5 bases). V lost 2 bases to trimming and J lost 5 bases, with 12 bases between them. CDR1 and CDR2 from the germline V gene are MNHNS and SASEGT. This CDR3 has 15 residues. The CDR3 bases are TGTGCCAGCAGTGAATTTCGGGGAGCTACCGGGGAGCTGTTTTTT. Amino acid sequence: CASSEFRGATGELFF.

This chain uses TRBV7-3 with TRBJ2-7; TRBD1 agrees at 7 bases. Germline-derived CDR1 and CDR2 are SGHTA and FQGTGA. V lost 0 bases to trimming and J lost 6 bases; unmatched junction nucleotides: 11. The CDR3 extends over 16 amino acids. The CDR3 coding sequence is TGTGCCAGCAGCTTAACGACACAGGGGAAGCGAGCCGAGCAGTACTTC. Protein product: CASSLTTQGKRAEQYF. The full variable domain, its missing parts supplied by reference TRBV7-3 and TRBJ2-7, is GAGVSQTPSNKVTEKGKYVELRCDPISGHTALYWYRQSLGQGPEFLIYFQGTGAADDSGLPNDRFFAVRPEGSVSTLKIQRTERGDSAVYLCASSLTTQGKRAEQYFGPGTRLTVT.

This clone appeared a single time. The conserved phenylalanine or tryptophan is not found at the CDR3 terminus, so this likely reflects a read error. The V gene is TRBV5-1, the J gene TRBJ2-2, with 7 bases aligning to TRBD1. V lost 7 bases and J lost 4; bases outside the gene matches: 1. CDR3 length: 12 amino acids. CDR1 is SGHRS and CDR2 is YFSETQ in the germline V gene. CDR3 DNA: TGCGCCAGCCACAGGGGCACCGGGGAGCTGTTTTCT. It codes for CASHRGTGELFS.

A few counts support this clone. The chain employs TRBV4-3 and TRBJ1-5; D uncertain. This CDR3 is 16 amino acids long. The V end lost 0 bases, the J end lost 0 bases, and 9 bases lay between the germline ends. Germline lookup yields CDR1 LGHNA and CDR2 YSLEER. CDR3 sequence (DNA): TGCGCCAGCAGCCAAGACCAGAAGTATAGCAATCAGCCCCAGCATTTT. Encoded protein: CASSQDQKYSNQPQHF.

The chain carries TRBV10-1 and TRBJ1-1; TRBD1 is a possible D gene (5 bases). The germline gives CDR1 WNHNN, CDR2 SYGVQD (reference sequence). The CDR3 is made up of 13 amino acids. With 8 bases removed from V and 0 bases from J, the gap between germline ends came to 10 bases. CDR3 bases: TGCGCCAGCCGACAGCGTATGAACACTGAAGCTTTCTTT. Protein product: CASRQRMNTEAFF.

This chain links TRBV6-5 with TRBJ2-5, with D unclear. Per the germline V gene, CDR1 is MNHEY and CDR2 is SVGAGI. Trimming removed 0 bases at V and 2 bases at J, with 13 bases between. This CDR3 has 16 residues. The CDR3 nucleotides read TGTGCCAGCAGTTACTCCATGTATACGGTACAAGAGACCCAGTACTTC. Translated, it gives CASSYSMYTVQETQYF.

The genes are TRBV30 and TRBJ2-6; no clear D gene. The CDR3 runs to 14 residues. Deletions cut 5 bases from V and 0 bases from J, with 8 bases between. Germline CDR1 GTSNPN, CDR2 SVGIG (reference sequence). CDR3 in amino acids: CAWGEYSGANVLTF. DNA for the CDR3: TGTGCCTGGGGAGAGTACTCTGGGGCCAACGTCCTGACTTTC.

This clone has just a few counts. The chain carries TRBV5-1 and TRBJ1-5, with 7 nucleotides matching TRBD1. J was trimmed by 0 bases and V by 4 bases; bases with no gene match: 4. CDR3 length: 15 residues. Germline CDR1 reads SGHRS; CDR2 reads YFSETQ. The CDR3 DNA reads TGCGCCAGCAGCGAACAGGGGAATAGCAATCAGCCCCAGCATTTT. It codes for CASSEQGNSNQPQHF.

The chain recombines TRBV6-5 with TRBJ2-3; maybe TRBD1 (6 bases). Germline loops: CDR1 MNHEY, CDR2 SVGAGI. V was trimmed by 7 bases and J by 2 bases, leaving 16 bases between them. The CDR3 length is 15 residues. Written as DNA, the CDR3 is TGTGCCAGCAAGCCAAGACAGGCCTTCACAGATACGCAGTATTTT. It encodes CASKPRQAFTDTQYF.

This sequence joins TRBV7-2 and TRBJ2-3; 8 nucleotides line up with TRBD2. The trim removed 6 bases at V and 4 bases at J, leaving 9 bases unmatched. The CDR3 runs 15 residues. Germline V gene data show CDR1 as SGHTA and CDR2 as FQGNSA. The CDR3 spells CASSGTSIVADTQYF. The DNA for the CDR3 is TGTGCCAGCAGTGGGACTAGTATAGTGGCAGATACGCAGTATTTT.

This sequence joins TRBV5-4 and TRBJ2-7; 11 bases are shared with TRBD2. V lost 4 bases to trimming and J lost 2 bases; unmatched junction nucleotides: 8. The germline V gene has CDR1 SGHNT and CDR2 YYREEE (reference sequence). This CDR3 region has 16 residues. The CDR3 DNA reads TGTGCCAGCAGCAGGGGAGGGACTAGCGGAACCTACGAGCAGTACTTC. As protein: CASSRGGTSGTYEQYF. Full variable domain (outside the CDR3, taken from reference TRBV5-4 and TRBJ2-7): ETGVTQSPTHLIKTRGQQVTLRCSSQSGHNTVSWYQQALGQGPQFIFQYYREEENGRGNFPPRFSGLQFPNYSSELNVNALELDDSALYLCASSRGGTSGTYEQYFGPGTRLTVT.

The chain joins TRBV19 to TRBJ2-2, with TRBD1 as a possible D gene (5 bases). This CDR3 region has 14 residues. Germline-derived CDR1 and CDR2 are LNHDA and SQIVND (reference sequence). Trimming stripped 5 bases from V and 6 bases from J, with 13 bases between. The CDR3 sequence: CASSVGQVAGELFF. The CDR3 DNA is TGTGCCAGTAGTGTCGGACAAGTGGCCGGGGAGCTGTTTTTT.

This chain links TRBV7-9 with TRBJ2-5; D is perhaps TRBD2 (5 bases). The germline CDR1 and CDR2 sequences are SEHNR and FQNEAQ (reference sequence). Trimming stripped 1 base from V and 7 bases from J, with 19 bases between. The CDR3 is 16 amino acids. The DNA of the CDR3 is TGTGCCAGCAGCTTAGGATTGCGGTTGCGGGTGGGGACCCAGTACTTC. This codes for CASSLGLRLRVGTQYF.